This T cell receptor beta chain was sequenced during a study of T cells in Graves' hyperthyroidism and ophthalmopathy. Graves' hyperthyroidism is called stable when ophthalmopathy does not progress within 18 months. The patients, who ranged from 18 to 65 in age, presented with newly diagnosed hyperthyroidism lasting under 2 months. Based on clinical symptoms, serum thyroxine and TRAb, thyroid ultrasound and orbital computed tomography, diagnoses were reached. V lost 5 bases and J lost 0; bases outside the gene matches: 5. The CDR3 length is 16 residues. From germline, CDR1 is SGDLS and CDR2 YYNGEE. The source material, RNA transcripts, was used to amplify TCR beta CDR3 regions. With the HTBI primer set, the TCR CDR3 went through a first round of RT-PCR. TCRdb called the multiplex PCR reads again in MiXCR, with one record for every CDR3 protein. The table includes 300,000 to 350,000 distinct CDR3 sequences, around 14% detected once.

This clonotype showed up just a few times. V and J are TRBV9 and TRBJ2-6; 7 nucleotides agree with TRBD1. Sequenced sample: blood. This TCR came from a woman aged 30 to 39 with Graves' hyperthyroidism. CDR3 bases: TGTGCCAGCAGTGACAGGGCATCCTCTGGGGCCAACGTCCTGACTTTC. Its protein is CASSDRASSGANVLTF.